This TCR beta chain was obtained from a study of shared clonotypes between healthy human individuals. Findings and limits, study-wide: It was the few donors that limited the genetic and exposure-history diversity represented.

This CDR3 comprises 19 residues. The V and J ends lost 4 bases and 0 bases respectively, with 23 bases between them. Germline V gene data show CDR1 as PRHDT and CDR2 as FYEKMQ (reference sequence). The CD4+ fraction was divided into a CD45RA+ naive subset and a CD45RA-negative memory subset. About this clone: Its antigen is not identified.

Each PCR replicate from the sorted subsets contained roughly 210 ng DNA, which is some 30,000 T cell genomes. Here immunoSEQ multiplex PCR was the method, and the copy in TCRdb shows in-frame clones only, minus some. The sample lists about 710,000 clones; just under 75% were seen once. The clonotype comes from a woman between 25 and 40 years old in good health. The sample consisted of memory CD4+ T cells sorted from blood. Specified subset: CD45RA-negative fraction. V is TRBV13 and J is TRBJ2-3, with D unclear. CDR3 nucleotides: TGTGCCAGCAGCTCACTCAGCCGTTTTACGTCTTCTAGCACAGATACGCAGTATTTT. Protein: CASSSLSRFTSSSTDTQYF.